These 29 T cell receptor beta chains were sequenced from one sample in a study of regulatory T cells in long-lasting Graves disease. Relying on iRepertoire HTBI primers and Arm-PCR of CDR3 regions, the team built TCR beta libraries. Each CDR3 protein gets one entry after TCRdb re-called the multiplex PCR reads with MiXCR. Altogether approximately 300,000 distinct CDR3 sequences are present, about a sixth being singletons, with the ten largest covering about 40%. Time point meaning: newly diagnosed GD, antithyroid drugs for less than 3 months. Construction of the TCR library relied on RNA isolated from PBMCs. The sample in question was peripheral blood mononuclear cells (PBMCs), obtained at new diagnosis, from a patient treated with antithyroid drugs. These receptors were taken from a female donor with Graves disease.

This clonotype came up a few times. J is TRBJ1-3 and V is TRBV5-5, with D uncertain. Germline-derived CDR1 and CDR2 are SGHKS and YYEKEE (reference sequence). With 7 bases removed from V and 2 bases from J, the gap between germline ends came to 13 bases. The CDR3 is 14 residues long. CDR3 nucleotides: TGTGCCAGCGAACGGTCCACGGCTGGAAACACCATATATTTT. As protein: CASERSTAGNTIYF.

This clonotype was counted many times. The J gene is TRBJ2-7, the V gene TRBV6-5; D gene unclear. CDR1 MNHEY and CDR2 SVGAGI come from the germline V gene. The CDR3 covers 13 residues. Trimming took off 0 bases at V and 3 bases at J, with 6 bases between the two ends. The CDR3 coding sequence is TGTGCCAGCAGTTACTCGGCAGGCTACGAGCAGTACTTC. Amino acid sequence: CASSYSAGYEQYF.

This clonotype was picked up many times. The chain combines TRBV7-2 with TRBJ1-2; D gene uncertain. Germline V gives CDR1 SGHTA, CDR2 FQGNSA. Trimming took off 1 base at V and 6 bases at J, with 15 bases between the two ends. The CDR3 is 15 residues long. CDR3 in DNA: TGTGCCAGCAGCTTAGTGTCTAGTGGAGGCGATGGCTACACCTTC. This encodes CASSLVSSGGDGYTF.

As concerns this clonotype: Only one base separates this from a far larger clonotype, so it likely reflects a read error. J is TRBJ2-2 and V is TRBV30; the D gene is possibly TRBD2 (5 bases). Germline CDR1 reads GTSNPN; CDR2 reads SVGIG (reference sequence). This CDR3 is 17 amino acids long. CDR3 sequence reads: CASSPRLGSTNTGELSF. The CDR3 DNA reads TGTGCCAGTAGTCCACGTCTTGGCAGCACGAACACCGGGGAGCTGTCTTTT.

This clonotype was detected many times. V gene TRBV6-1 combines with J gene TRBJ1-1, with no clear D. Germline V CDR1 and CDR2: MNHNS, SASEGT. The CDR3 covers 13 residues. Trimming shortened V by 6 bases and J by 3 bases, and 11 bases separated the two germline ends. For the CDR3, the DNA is TGTGCCAGCAGGTTTATAGGCGACACTGAAGCTTTCTTT. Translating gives CASRFIGDTEAFF.

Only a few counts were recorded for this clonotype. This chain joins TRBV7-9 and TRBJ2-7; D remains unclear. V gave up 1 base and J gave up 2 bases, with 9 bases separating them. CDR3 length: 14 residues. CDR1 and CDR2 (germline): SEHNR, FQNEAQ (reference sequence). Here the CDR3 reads CASSLDQATYEQYF. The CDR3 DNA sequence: TGTGCCAGCAGCTTAGATCAGGCAACCTACGAGCAGTACTTC.

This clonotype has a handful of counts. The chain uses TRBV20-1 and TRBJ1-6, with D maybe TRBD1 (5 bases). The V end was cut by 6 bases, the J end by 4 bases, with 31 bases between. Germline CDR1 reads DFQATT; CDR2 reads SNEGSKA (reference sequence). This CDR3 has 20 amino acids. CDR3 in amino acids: CSARGGSAEPYKRYNSPLHF. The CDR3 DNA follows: TGCAGTGCCCGTGGGGGGTCGGCAGAGCCGTATAAGAGATATAATTCACCCCTCCACTTT.

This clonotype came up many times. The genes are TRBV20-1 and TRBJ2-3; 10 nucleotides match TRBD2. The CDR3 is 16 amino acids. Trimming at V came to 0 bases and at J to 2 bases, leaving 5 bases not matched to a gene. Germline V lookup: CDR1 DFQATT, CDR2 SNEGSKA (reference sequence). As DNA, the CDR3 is TGCAGTGCTAGAGAGCTAGCGGGAGTCCCCACAGATACGCAGTATTTT. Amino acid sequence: CSARELAGVPTDTQYF.

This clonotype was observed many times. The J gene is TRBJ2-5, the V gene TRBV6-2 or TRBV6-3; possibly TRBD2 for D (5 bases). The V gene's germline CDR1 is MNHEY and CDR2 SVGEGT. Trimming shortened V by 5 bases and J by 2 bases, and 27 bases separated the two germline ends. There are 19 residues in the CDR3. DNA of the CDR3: TGTGCCAGCAGTGAAGGATCGTTGGGGTATGGGAGTTATCAAGAGACCCAGTACTTC. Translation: CASSEGSLGYGSYQETQYF.

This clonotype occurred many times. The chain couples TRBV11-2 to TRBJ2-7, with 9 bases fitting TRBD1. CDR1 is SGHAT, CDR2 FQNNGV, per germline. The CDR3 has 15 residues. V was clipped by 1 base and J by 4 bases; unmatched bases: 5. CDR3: CASSLADRGSYEQYF. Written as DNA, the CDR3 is TGTGCCAGCAGCTTAGCGGACAGGGGATCGTACGAGCAGTACTTC.

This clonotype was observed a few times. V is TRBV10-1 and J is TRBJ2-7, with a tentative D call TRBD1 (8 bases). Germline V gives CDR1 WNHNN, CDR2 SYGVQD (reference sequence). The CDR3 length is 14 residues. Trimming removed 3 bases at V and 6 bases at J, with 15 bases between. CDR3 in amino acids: CASSDRGDRSEQYF. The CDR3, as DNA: TGCGCCAGCAGTGATCGGGGGGACAGGAGCGAGCAGTACTTC.

This CDR3 is CASSPSPTGRWQPQHF. The CDR3 DNA sequence: TGTGCCAGCAGTCCCTCGCCGACAGGGAGGTGGCAGCCCCAGCATTTT. The V and J genes are TRBV2 and TRBJ1-5; 7 bases are shared with TRBD1. Losses at the gene ends were 5 bases for V and 7 bases for J; bases not matched to a gene: 14. CDR1 and CDR2 (germline): SNHLY, FYNNEI. This CDR3 region has 16 residues.

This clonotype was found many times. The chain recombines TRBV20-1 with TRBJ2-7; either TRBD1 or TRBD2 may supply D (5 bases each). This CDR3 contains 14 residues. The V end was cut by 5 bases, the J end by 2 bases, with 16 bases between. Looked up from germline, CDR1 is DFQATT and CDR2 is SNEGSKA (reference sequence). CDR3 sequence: CSALGARDPYEQYF. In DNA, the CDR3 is TGCAGTGCTCTCGGGGCCAGAGATCCCTACGAGCAGTACTTC.

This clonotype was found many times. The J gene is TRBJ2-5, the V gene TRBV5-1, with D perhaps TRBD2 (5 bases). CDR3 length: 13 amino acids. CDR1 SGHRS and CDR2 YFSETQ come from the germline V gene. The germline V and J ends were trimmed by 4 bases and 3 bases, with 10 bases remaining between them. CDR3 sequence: CASSNPGEETQYF. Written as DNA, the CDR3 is TGCGCCAGCAGCAACCCCGGGGAAGAGACCCAGTACTTC.

CDR3 in DNA: TGTGCCAGCAGGAAACCTGTGGGGGAGGGAAACACCATATATTTT. Protein product: CASRKPVGEGNTIYF. V and J are TRBV28 and TRBJ1-3, with D possibly being TRBD1 (5 bases). CDR3 length: 15 residues. Trimming pared 6 bases from V and 4 bases from J, leaving 16 bases between. Germline V gene lookup returns CDR1 MDHEN and CDR2 SYDVKM.

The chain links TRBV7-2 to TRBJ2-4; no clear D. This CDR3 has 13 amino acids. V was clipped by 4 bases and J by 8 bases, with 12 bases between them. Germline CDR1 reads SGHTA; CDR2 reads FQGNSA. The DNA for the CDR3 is TGTGCCAGCAGCTCAACCTACTGGGACATTCAGTACTTC. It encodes CASSSTYWDIQYF.

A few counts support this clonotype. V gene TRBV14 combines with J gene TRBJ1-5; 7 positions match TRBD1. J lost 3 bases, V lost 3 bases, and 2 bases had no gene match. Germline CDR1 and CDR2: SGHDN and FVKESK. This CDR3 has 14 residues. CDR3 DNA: TGTGCCAGCAGCCAGACAGGGTTCAATCAGCCCCAGCATTTT. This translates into CASSQTGFNQPQHF. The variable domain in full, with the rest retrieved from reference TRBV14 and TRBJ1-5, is EAGVTQFPSHSVIEKGQTVTLRCDPISGHDNLYWYRRVMGKEIKFLLHFVKESKQDESGMPNNRFLAERTGGTYSTLKVQPAELEDSGVYFCASSQTGFNQPQHFGDGTRLSIL.

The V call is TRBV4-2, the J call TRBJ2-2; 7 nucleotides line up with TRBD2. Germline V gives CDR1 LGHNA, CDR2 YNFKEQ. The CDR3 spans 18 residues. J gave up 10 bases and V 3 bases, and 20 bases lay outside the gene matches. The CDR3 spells CASSHPRGRGSGSAELFF. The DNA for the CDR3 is TGTGCCAGCAGCCACCCCCGCGGGAGAGGTTCGGGATCTGCGGAGCTGTTTTTT.

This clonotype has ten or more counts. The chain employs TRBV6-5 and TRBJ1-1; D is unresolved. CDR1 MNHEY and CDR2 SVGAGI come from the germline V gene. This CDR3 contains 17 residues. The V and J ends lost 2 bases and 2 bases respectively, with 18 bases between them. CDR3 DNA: TGTGCCAGCAGTTACCTCCTCGGCCGGGGATTCAACACTGAAGCTTTCTTT. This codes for CASSYLLGRGFNTEAFF.

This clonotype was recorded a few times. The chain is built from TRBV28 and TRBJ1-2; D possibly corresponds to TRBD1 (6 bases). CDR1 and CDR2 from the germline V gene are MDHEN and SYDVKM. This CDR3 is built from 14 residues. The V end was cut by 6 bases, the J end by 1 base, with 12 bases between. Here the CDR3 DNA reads TGTGCCAGCAGCGGGACACCTAATAACTATGGCTACACCTTC. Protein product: CASSGTPNNYGYTF.

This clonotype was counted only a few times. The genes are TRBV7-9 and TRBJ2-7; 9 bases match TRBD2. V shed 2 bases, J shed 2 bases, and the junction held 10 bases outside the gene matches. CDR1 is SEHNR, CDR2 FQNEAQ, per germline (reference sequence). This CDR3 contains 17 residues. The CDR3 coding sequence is TGTGCCAGCAGCTTATTAACTAGCGGGCTTCCCCCCTACGAGCAGTACTTC. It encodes CASSLLTSGLPPYEQYF.

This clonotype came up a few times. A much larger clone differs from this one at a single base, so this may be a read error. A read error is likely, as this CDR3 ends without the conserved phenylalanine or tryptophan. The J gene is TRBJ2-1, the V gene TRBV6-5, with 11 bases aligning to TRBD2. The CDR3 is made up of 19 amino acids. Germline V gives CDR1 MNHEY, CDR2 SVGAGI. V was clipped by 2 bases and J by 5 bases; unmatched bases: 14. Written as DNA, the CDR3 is TGTGCCAGCAGTTACATCAGGCGACTAGCGGGAATTAGGGACAATGAGCAGTTCCTC. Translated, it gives CASSYIRRLAGIRDNEQFL.

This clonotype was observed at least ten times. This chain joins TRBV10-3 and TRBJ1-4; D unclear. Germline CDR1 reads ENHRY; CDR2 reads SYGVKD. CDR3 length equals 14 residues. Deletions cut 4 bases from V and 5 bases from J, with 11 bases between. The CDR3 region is CAISGSLGNEKLFF. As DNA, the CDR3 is TGTGCCATCAGTGGATCATTGGGGAATGAAAAACTGTTTTTT.

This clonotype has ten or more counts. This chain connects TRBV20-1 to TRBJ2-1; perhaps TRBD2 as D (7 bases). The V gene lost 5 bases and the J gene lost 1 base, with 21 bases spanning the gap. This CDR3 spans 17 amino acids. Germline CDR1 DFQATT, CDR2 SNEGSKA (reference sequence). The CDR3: CSARGGRAGLSYNEQFF. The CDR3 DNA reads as TGCAGTGCTCGAGGGGGGCGAGCGGGGCTATCCTACAATGAGCAGTTCTTC.

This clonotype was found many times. CDR3 protein: CSATPSTAQETQYF. The CDR3, as DNA: TGCAGTGCTACCCCCTCGACAGCCCAAGAGACCCAGTACTTC. The J gene is TRBJ2-5, the V gene TRBV20-1; a weak D match, TRBD1 (5 bases). Germline V CDR1 and CDR2: DFQATT, SNEGSKA (reference sequence). CDR3 size: 14 residues. The V and J ends lost 4 bases and 1 base respectively, with 13 bases between them.

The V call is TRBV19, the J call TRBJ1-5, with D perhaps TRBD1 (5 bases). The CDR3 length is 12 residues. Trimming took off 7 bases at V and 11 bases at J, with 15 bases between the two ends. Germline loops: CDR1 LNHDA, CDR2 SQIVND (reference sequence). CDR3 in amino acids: CASIGAARSQHF. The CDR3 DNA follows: TGTGCCAGTATAGGGGCCGCCCGGTCCCAGCATTTT.

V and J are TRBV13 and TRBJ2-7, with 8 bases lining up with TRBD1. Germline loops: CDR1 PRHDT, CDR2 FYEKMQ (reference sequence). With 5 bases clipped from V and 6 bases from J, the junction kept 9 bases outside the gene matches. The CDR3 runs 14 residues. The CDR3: CASSLRTGRFEQYF. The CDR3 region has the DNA TGTGCCAGCAGCCTCCGGACAGGGAGGTTCGAGCAGTACTTC.

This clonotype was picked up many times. The CDR3 bases are TGCGCCAGCAGCTCGGGGGGGGGCTCTGAAGCTTTCTTT. It is translated as CASSSGGGSEAFF. The chain links TRBV5-1 to TRBJ1-1, with D possibly being TRBD1 (6 bases). The ends were cut back, 3 bases at V and 6 bases at J, with 12 bases in the middle. The germline V gene encodes CDR1 SGHRS and CDR2 YFSETQ. The CDR3 has 13 residues.

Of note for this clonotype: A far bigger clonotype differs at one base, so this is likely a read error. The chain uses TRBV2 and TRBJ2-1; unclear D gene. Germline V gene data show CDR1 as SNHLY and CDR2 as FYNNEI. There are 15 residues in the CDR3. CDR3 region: CASNPGRSSHNEQFF. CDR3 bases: TGTGCCAGCAATCCGGGTCGGAGCTCCCACAATGAGCAGTTCTTC.